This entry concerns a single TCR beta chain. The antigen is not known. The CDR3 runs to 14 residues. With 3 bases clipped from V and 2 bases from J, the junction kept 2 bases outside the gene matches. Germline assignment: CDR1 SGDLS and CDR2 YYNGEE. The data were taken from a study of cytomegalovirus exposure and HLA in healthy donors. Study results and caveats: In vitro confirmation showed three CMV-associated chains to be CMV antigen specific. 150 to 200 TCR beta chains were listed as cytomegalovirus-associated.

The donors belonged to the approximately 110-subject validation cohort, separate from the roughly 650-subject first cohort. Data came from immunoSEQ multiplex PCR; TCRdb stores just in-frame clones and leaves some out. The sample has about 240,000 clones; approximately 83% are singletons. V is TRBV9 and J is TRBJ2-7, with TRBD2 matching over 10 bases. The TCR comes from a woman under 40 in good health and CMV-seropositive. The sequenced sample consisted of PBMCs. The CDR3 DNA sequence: TGTGCCAGCAGCGGGACTAGCGGAGCCTACGAGCAGTACTTC. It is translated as CASSGTSGAYEQYF.